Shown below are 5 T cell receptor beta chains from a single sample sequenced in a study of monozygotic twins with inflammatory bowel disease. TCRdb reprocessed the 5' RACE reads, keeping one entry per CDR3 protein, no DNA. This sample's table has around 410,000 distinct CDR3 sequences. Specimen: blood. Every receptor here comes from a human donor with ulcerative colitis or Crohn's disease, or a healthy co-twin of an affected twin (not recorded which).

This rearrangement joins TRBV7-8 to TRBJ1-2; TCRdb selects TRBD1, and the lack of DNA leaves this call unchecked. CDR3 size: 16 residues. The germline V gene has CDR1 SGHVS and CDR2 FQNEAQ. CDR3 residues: CASSFSNAGVLNGYTF. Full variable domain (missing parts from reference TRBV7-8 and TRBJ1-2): GAGVSQSPRYKVAKRGQDVALRCDPISGHVSLFWYQQALGQGPEFLTYFQNEAQLDKSGLPSDRFFAERPEGSVSTLKIQRTQQEDSAVYLCASSFSNAGVLNGYTFGSGTRLTVV.

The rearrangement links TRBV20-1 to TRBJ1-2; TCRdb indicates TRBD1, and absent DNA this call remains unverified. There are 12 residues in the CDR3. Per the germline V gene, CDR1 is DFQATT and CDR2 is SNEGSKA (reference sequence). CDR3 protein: CSASRGGGGYTF.

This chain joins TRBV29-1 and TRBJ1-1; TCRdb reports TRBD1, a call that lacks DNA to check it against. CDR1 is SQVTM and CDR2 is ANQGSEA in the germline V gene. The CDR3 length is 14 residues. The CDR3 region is CSVGGGQGAKEAFF. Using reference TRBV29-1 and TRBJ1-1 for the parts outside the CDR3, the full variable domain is SAVISQKPSRDICQRGTSLTIQCQVDSQVTMMFWYRQQPGQSLTLIATANQGSEATYESGFVIDKFPISRPNLTFSTLTVSNMSPEDSSIYLCSVGGGQGAKEAFFGQGTRLTVV.

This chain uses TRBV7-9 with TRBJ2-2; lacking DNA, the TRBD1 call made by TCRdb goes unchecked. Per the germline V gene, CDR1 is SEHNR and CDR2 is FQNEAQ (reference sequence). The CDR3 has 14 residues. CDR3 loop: CASSFGGNTGELFF.

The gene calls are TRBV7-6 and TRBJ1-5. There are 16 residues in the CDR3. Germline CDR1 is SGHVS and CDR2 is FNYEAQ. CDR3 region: CASRNRSQDCNQPQHF.